The clone carrying this TCR beta chain was recorded only once. Per the original data handling: Reference gene primer amplification in the assay estimated nucleated cell counts. Repertoires were generated with immunoSEQ multiplex PCR, while TCRdb's copy carries only in-frame clones and drops some. The DNA gave D and trimming, while V, J and clone size come from that table. The sample shows 90,000 to 130,000 clones, around 80% of them seen only once. This sample is part of a study of blood T cell repertoires in COVID-19. This CDR3 has 15 residues. From germline, CDR1 is LNHDA and CDR2 SQIVND (reference sequence). After removal of 6 bases from V and 7 bases from J, the junction contained 11 bases not matched to a gene.

Material: peripheral blood. This clonotype originated in a woman in her seventies with acute or convalescent COVID-19. The chain carries TRBV19 and TRBJ1-5; 8 positions match TRBD1. CDR3 residues: CASSQQGEAGQPQHF. In nucleotides, the CDR3 is TGTGCCAGTAGCCAACAGGGGGAAGCGGGCCAGCCCCAGCATTTT.